This T cell receptor beta chain was sequenced for a study of blood T cell repertoires in COVID-19. TCRdb's table, derived via immunoSEQ multiplex PCR, lists solely in-frame clones and lacks some. This table holds approximately 210,000 clones, about 88% found once. The germline CDR1 and CDR2 sequences are LNHDA and SQIVND (reference sequence). J was trimmed by 3 bases and V by 3 bases; bases with no gene match: 7. The CDR3 sequence is 15 residues long. The rearrangement uses TRBV19 and TRBJ2-7; TRBD2 matches at 8 bases. This clonotype was sampled from a man in his sixties or seventies with acute or convalescent COVID-19. Sequencing used peripheral blood. CDR3 sequence: CASSISISGNYEQYF. CDR3 in DNA: TGTGCCAGTAGTATCAGTATTAGCGGGAACTACGAGCAGTACTTC.